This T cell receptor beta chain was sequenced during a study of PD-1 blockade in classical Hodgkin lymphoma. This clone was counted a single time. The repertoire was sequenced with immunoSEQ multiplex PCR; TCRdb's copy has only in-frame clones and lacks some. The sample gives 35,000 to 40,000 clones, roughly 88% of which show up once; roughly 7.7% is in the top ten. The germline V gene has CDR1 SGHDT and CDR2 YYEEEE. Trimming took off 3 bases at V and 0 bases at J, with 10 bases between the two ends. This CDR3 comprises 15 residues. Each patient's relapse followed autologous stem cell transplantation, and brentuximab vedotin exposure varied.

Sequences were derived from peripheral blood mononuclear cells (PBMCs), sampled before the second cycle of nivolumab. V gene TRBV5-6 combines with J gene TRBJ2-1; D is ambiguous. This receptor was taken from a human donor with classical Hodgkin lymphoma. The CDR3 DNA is TGTGCCAGCAGCTCGATTACAAGCTCCTACAATGAGCAGTTCTTC. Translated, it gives CASSSITSSYNEQFF.